The 13 T cell receptor beta chains below all came from one sample that was sequenced in a study of blood T cell repertoires in COVID-19. TCRdb keeps only in-frame clones here, not all; method: immunoSEQ multiplex PCR. Counted here are under 200,000 clones, 80% to 90% occurring once; the ten biggest clones make up 0.75% to 0.95%. Specimen: peripheral blood. The receptors come from a woman in her 70s with acute or convalescent COVID-19.

As for this clone: The junction departs from the called germline gene at one end, perhaps through a read error. The chain joins TRBV18 to TRBJ2-7; 10 nucleotides align to TRBD1. Germline assignment: CDR1 KGHSH and CDR2 LQKENI. The CDR3 is 14 residues long. DNA of the CDR3: TGTGCCAGCTCGGGGACAGGGGAATCTTACGGGCAGTACTTC. This gives the protein CASSGTGESYGQYF.

This chain links TRBV12-3 or TRBV12-4 with TRBJ2-1; no clear D gene. Trimming cost V 6 bases and J 7 bases, with 10 bases left between them. This CDR3 is 12 amino acids long. In DNA, the CDR3 is TGTGCCAGCAGCTCTAGTCTTAATGAGCAGTTCTTC. It encodes CASSSSLNEQFF.

CDR3 coding DNA: TGCGCCAGCAGCCGACTAGCGGGGGGAAACACAGATACGCAGTATTTT. Its protein is CASSRLAGGNTDTQYF. The J gene is TRBJ2-3, the V gene TRBV4-1, with 13 bases fitting TRBD2. CDR3 length equals 16 residues. The V segment lost 4 bases and the J segment 2 bases; nucleotides outside the gene matches: 3. The germline V gene encodes CDR1 MGHRA and CDR2 YSYEKL.

CDR3 residues: CASSQATPGEQYF. The CDR3 coding sequence is TGTGCCAGCAGCCAAGCAACACCCGGGGAGCAGTACTTC. The rearrangement links TRBV3-1 (or the pseudogene TRBV3-2) to TRBJ2-7; D call uncertain. Germline CDR1 is LGHDT and CDR2 is YNNKEL (reference sequence). V dropped 1 base and J dropped 7 bases, with 11 bases sitting between them. This CDR3 region has 13 residues.

The rearrangement links TRBV5-6 to TRBJ2-7, with TRBD2 as a possible D gene (6 bases). In germline, CDR1 is SGHDT, CDR2 YYEEEE. This CDR3 has 16 residues. With 0 bases removed from V and 2 bases from J, the gap between germline ends came to 15 bases. The CDR3 region has the DNA TGTGCCAGCAGCTTGGCCCTTATGCGGGGTACCTACGAGCAGTACTTC. Translated, it gives CASSLALMRGTYEQYF.

This chain joins TRBV2 and TRBJ2-7, with D possibly matching TRBD1 (6 bases). Germline CDR1 reads SNHLY; CDR2 reads FYNNEI. CDR3 size: 13 residues. Trimming shortened V by 7 bases and J by 6 bases, and 16 bases separated the two germline ends. DNA of the CDR3: TGTGCCAGCAAGGACAGACCCTTACGCGAGCAGTACTTC. This translates into CASKDRPLREQYF.

The chain is built from TRBV10-3 and TRBJ2-5; TRBD2 might be the D (5 bases). V dropped 5 bases and J dropped 5 bases, with 12 bases sitting between them. Looked up from germline, CDR1 is ENHRY and CDR2 is SYGVKD. The CDR3 sequence is 13 residues long. CDR3 coding DNA: TGTGCCATCAGTCTTTCGAGGGTGGAGACCCAGTACTTC. It translates to CAISLSRVETQYF.

The V gene is TRBV3-1 (or the pseudogene TRBV3-2), the J gene TRBJ2-3; D gene unclear. Trimming left V 8 bases short and J 4 bases short, with 10 bases between. The CDR3 is 12 amino acids. The germline CDR1 and CDR2 sequences are LGHDT and YNNKEL (reference sequence). The chain's CDR3 is CASSDTSDTQYF. For the CDR3, the DNA is TGTGCCAGCTCCGATACTTCAGATACGCAGTATTTT.

The chain is built from TRBV7-6 and TRBJ2-3, with 7 bases aligning to TRBD2. After removal of 4 bases from V and 0 bases from J, the junction contained 7 bases not matched to a gene. CDR1 SGHVS and CDR2 FNYEAQ come from the germline V gene. The CDR3 runs to 16 residues. CDR3 region: CASSSWASGSTDTQYF. CDR3 DNA: TGTGCCAGCAGCTCCTGGGCTAGCGGAAGCACAGATACGCAGTATTTT.

In this sample, this clone turned up once. The chain links TRBV28 to TRBJ1-1; D not resolved. V lost 2 bases to trimming and J lost 5 bases, with 12 bases between them. Germline CDR1 and CDR2: MDHEN and SYDVKM. This CDR3 is 14 amino acids long. CDR3 in DNA: TGTGCCAGCAGTTTAGGCGGAGGAGGGACTGAAGCTTTCTTT. Amino acids: CASSLGGGGTEAFF.

The chain carries TRBV28 and TRBJ1-3, with D possibly being TRBD1 (5 bases). This CDR3 has 14 residues. Germline CDR1 MDHEN, CDR2 SYDVKM. Trimming took off 5 bases at V and 2 bases at J, with 10 bases between the two ends. DNA for the CDR3: TGTGCCAGCAGTGGTCAGGGAACTGGAAACACCATATATTTT. Amino acid sequence: CASSGQGTGNTIYF.

The J gene is TRBJ1-1, the V gene TRBV6-5; 8 positions agree with TRBD1. Germline-derived CDR1 and CDR2 are MNHEY and SVGAGI. This CDR3 has 15 amino acids. Trimming took 2 bases from V and 3 from J; bases not matched to a gene: 5. CDR3 sequence reads: CASSYGQGHYTEAFF. Written as DNA, the CDR3 is TGTGCCAGCAGTTACGGACAGGGTCATTACACTGAAGCTTTCTTT.

The genes are TRBV10-3 and TRBJ2-7; D is uncertain. In germline, CDR1 is ENHRY, CDR2 SYGVKD. There are 13 residues in the CDR3. The ends were cut back, 2 bases at V and 7 bases at J, with 12 bases in the middle. The CDR3 reads CAISEVLSSEQYF. CDR3 DNA sequence: TGTGCCATCAGTGAGGTCCTATCGTCTGAGCAGTACTTC.